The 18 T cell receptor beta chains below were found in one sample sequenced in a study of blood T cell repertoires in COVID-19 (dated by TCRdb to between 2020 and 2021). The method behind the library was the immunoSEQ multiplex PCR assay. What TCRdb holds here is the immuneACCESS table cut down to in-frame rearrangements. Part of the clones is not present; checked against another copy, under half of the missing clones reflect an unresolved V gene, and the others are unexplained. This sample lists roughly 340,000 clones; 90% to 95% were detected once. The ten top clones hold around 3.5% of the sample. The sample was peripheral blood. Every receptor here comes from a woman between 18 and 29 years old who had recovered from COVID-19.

The CDR3 nucleotides read TGCGCCAGCAGCCCCGGGAGGGCAGATACGCAGTATTTT. Translated: CASSPGRADTQYF. The chain links TRBV4-3 to TRBJ2-3; 8 bases align to TRBD2. CDR1 is LGHNA, CDR2 YSLEER, per germline. J lost 4 bases, V lost 4 bases, and 1 base had no gene match. The CDR3 has 13 amino acids.

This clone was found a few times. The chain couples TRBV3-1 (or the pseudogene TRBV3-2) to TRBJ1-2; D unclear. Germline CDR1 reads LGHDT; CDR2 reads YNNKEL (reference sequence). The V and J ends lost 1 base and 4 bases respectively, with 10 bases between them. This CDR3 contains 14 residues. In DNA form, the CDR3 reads TGTGCCAGCAGCCAAGCTACAGCCCTCTATGGCTACACCTTC. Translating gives CASSQATALYGYTF.

For the CDR3, the DNA is TGTGCCAGCAGTCAGGGTACTGAGCAGTTCTTC. Encoded protein: CASSQGTEQFF. The chain combines TRBV12-3 or TRBV12-4 with TRBJ2-1; the D gene is possibly TRBD1 (5 bases). The CDR3 totals 11 residues. V shed 5 bases and J shed 9 bases, with 8 bases lying between them.

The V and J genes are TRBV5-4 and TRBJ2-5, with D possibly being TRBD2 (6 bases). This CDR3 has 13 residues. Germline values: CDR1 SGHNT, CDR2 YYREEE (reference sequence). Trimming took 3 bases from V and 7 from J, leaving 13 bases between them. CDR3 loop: CASSSNGGGTQYF. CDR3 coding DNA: TGTGCCAGCAGCTCCAACGGGGGAGGGACCCAGTACTTC.

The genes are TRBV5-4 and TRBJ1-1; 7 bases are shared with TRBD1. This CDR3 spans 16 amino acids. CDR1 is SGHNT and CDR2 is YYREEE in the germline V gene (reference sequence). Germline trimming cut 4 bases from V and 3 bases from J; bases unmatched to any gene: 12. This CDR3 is CASSAETGRADTEAFF. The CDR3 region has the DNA TGTGCCAGCAGCGCCGAGACAGGGCGGGCGGACACTGAAGCTTTCTTT.

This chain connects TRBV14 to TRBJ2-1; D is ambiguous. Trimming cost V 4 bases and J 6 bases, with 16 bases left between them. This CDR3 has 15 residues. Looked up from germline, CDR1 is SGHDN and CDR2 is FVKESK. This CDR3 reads CASSRLTSRRNEQFF. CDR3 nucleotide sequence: TGTGCCAGCAGCCGGTTGACAAGTCGCCGCAATGAGCAGTTCTTC. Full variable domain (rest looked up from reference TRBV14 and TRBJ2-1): EAGVTQFPSHSVIEKGQTVTLRCDPISGHDNLYWYRRVMGKEIKFLLHFVKESKQDESGMPNNRFLAERTGGTYSTLKVQPAELEDSGVYFCASSRLTSRRNEQFFGPGTRLTVL.

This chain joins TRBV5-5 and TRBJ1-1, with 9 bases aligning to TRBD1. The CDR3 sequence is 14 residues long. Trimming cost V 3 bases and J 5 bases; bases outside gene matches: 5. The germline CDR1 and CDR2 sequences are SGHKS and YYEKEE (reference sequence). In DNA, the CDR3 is TGTGCCAGCAGCTCGCGACAGGGGGGGACTGAAGCTTTCTTT. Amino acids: CASSSRQGGTEAFF.

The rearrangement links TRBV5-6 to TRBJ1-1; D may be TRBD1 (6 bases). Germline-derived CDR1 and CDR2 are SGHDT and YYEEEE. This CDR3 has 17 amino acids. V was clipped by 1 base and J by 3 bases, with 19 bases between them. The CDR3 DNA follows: TGTGCCAGCAGCTTGCCAGGGGAGGGAGTAAGGGACACTGAAGCTTTCTTT. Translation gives CASSLPGEGVRDTEAFF.

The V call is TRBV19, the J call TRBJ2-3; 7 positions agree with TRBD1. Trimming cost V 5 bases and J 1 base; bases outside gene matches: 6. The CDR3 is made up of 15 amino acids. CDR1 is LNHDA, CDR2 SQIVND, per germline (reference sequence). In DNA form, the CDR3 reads TGTGCCAGTAGTCCCCGGGACAGACGCACAGATACGCAGTATTTT. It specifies CASSPRDRRTDTQYF.

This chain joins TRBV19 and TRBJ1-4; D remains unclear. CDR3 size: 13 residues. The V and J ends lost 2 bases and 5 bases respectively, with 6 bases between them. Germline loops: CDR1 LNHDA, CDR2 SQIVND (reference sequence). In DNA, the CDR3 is TGTGCCAGTAGTATACAGCGAAATGAAAAACTGTTTTTT. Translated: CASSIQRNEKLFF. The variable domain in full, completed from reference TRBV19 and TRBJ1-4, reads DGGITQSPKYLFRKEGQNVTLSCEQNLNHDAMYWYRQDPGQGLRLIYYSQIVNDFQKGDIAEGYSVSREKKESFPLTVTSAQKNPTAFYLCASSIQRNEKLFFGSGTQLSVL.

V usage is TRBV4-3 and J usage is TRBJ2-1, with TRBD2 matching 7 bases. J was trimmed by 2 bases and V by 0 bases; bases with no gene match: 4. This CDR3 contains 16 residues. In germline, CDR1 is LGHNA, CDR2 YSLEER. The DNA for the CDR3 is TGCGCCAGCAGCCAAGATGCTAGCGGAACCTACAATGAGCAGTTCTTC. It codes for CASSQDASGTYNEQFF.

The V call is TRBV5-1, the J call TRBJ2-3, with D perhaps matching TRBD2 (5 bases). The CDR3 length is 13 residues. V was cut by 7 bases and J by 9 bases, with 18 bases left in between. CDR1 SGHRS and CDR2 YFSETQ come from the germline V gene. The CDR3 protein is CASDPGSGKTQYF. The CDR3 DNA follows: TGCGCCAGCGATCCTGGGTCCGGGAAGACGCAGTATTTT.

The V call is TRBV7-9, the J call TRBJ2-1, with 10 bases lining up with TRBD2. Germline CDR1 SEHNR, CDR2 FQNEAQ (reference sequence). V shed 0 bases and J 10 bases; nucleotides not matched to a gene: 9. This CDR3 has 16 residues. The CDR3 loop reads CASSLARGGLASEQFF. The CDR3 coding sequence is TGTGCCAGCAGCTTAGCGCGGGGGGGACTAGCGTCGGAGCAGTTCTTC.

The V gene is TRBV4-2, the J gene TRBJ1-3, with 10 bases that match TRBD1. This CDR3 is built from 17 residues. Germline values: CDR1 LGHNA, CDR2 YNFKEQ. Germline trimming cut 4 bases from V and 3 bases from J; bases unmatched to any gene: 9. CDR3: CASSRPGTGANGNTIYF. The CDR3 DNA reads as TGTGCCAGCAGCCGTCCCGGGACAGGGGCAAATGGAAACACCATATATTTT.

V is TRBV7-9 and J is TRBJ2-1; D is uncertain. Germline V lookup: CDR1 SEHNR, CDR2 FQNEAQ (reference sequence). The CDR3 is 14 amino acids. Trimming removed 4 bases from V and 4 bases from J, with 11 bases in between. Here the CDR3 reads CASSSRVGYNEQFF. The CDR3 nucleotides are TGTGCCAGCAGCTCCCGGGTTGGATACAATGAGCAGTTCTTC.

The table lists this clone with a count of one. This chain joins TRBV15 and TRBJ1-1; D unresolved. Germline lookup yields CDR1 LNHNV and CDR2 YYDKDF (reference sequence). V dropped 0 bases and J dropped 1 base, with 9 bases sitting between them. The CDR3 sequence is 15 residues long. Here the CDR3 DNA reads TGTGCCACCAGCAGAGATCAGTGGCAGAACACTGAAGCTTTCTTT. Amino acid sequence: CATSRDQWQNTEAFF.

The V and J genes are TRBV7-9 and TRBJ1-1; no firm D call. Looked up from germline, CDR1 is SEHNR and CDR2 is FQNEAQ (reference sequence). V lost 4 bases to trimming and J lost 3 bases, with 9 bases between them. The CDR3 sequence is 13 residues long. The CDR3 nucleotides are TGTGCCAGCAGCTCGCGGAGGTACACTGAAGCTTTCTTT. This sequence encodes CASSSRRYTEAFF.

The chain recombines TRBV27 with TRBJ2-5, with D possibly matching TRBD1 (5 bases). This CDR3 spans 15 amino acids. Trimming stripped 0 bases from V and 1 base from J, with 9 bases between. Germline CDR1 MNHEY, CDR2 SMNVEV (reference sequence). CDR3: CASSLSNQGQETQYF. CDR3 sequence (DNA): TGTGCCAGCAGTTTATCGAACCAGGGCCAAGAGACCCAGTACTTC.